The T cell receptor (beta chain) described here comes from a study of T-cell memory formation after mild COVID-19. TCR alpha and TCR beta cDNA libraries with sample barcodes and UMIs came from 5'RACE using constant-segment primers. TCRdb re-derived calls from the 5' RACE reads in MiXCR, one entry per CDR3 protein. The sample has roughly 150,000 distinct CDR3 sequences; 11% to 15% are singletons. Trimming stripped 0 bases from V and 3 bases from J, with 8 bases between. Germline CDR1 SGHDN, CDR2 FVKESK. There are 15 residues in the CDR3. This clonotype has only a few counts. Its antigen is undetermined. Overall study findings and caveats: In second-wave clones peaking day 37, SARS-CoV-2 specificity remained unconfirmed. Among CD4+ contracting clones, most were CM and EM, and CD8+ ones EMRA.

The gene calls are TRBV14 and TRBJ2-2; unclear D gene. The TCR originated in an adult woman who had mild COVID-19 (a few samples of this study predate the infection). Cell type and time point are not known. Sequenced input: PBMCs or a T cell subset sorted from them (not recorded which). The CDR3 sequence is CASSQDTRYTGELFF. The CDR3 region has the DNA TGTGCCAGCAGCCAAGATACGCGTTACACCGGGGAGCTGTTTTTT.